This T cell receptor beta chain came from a study of blood T cell repertoires in COVID-19. The overall study: T cells, B-cell-depleted T cells, or PBMCs supplied cDNA or gDNA.

Sequencing used immunoSEQ multiplex PCR; TCRdb keeps in-frame clones, though not all of them. Of more than 300,000 clones in the sample, about 93% were seen once. Germline CDR1 reads LGHNA; CDR2 reads YSLEER. CDR3 length equals 13 residues. V lost 4 bases, J lost 8 bases, and 5 bases stayed unmatched. The rearrangement uses TRBV4-3 and TRBJ2-4; 7 nucleotides line up with TRBD1. The clonotype comes from a woman aged 18-29 years who had recovered from COVID-19. The specimen sequenced was peripheral blood. CDR3 in DNA: TGCGCCAGCAGCCGGAACAGGGGTCACATTCAGTACTTC. Its protein product is CASSRNRGHIQYF.